Listed here are 24 T cell receptor beta chains from one sample, sequenced in a study of CD8 T cells in ankylosing spondylitis. From the 5' RACE reads, TCRdb called clonotypes with MiXCR, one entry per CDR3 protein. Seen here are some 70,000 distinct CDR3 sequences, under 5.5% observed once, and the top ten hold 2.2%. Sequencing was carried out using blood, either unsorted or a sorted T cell fraction (not recorded which). These TCRs come from a male donor with ankylosing spondylitis or in good health (not recorded which).

In its sample, this clonotype was seen many times. The rearrangement links TRBV6-2 or TRBV6-3 to TRBJ2-1, with D possibly being TRBD1 (5 bases). The CDR3 is 14 amino acids. V shed 2 bases and J shed 0 bases, with 5 bases lying between them. The germline V gene encodes CDR1 MNHEY and CDR2 SVGEGT. This chain's CDR3 is CASSYDSSYNEQFF. DNA for the CDR3: TGTGCCAGCAGTTACGACAGCTCCTACAATGAGCAGTTCTTC.

This clonotype was picked up many times. The CDR3 DNA follows: TGTGCCACCAGTGATGGGGAACGGCCCCAGCATTTT. Translating it yields CATSDGERPQHF. This sequence joins TRBV24-1 and TRBJ1-5; D is ambiguous. V lost 3 bases, J lost 9 bases, and 8 bases lay in between. Germline V gene sequence: CDR1 KGHDR, CDR2 SFDVKD. CDR3 length: 12 residues.

This clonotype has at least ten counts. V is TRBV27 and J is TRBJ1-6; TRBD1 matches 8 bases. The V segment lost 4 bases and the J segment 5 bases; nucleotides outside the gene matches: 1. Germline loops: CDR1 MNHEY, CDR2 SMNVEV (reference sequence). The CDR3 is made up of 14 amino acids. This chain's CDR3 is CASSYRGNNSPLHF. In nucleotides, the CDR3 is TGTGCCAGCAGTTACAGGGGGAATAATTCACCCCTCCACTTT.

In this sample, this clonotype turned up many times. The chain joins TRBV20-1 to TRBJ2-1, with 7 bases lining up with TRBD2. The germline V gene encodes CDR1 DFQATT and CDR2 SNEGSKA (reference sequence). V lost 6 bases to trimming and J lost 7 bases; unmatched junction nucleotides: 15. The CDR3 is 15 residues long. CDR3 nucleotides: TGCAGTGCAAATGATCCAGCGGGGCCCAGGAATGAGCAGTTCTTC. As protein: CSANDPAGPRNEQFF.

At least ten counts were recorded for this clonotype. The chain employs TRBV18 and TRBJ1-1; D is unclear. Germline CDR1 and CDR2: KGHSH and LQKENI. The CDR3 spans 15 residues. The ends were cut back, 3 bases at V and 2 bases at J, with 13 bases in the middle. The CDR3 DNA sequence: TGTGCCAGCTCACCCGAACCCTCCGCCAACACTGAAGCTTTCTTT. This codes for CASSPEPSANTEAFF.

This clonotype was observed at least ten times. The CDR3 reads CASREGTSGNTGELFF. The CDR3 DNA is TGTGCCAGCAGGGAGGGGACGTCCGGGAACACCGGGGAGCTGTTTTTT. V gene TRBV6-1 combines with J gene TRBJ2-2; TRBD2 is a possible D gene (6 bases). Per the germline V gene, CDR1 is MNHNS and CDR2 is SASEGT. This CDR3 contains 16 residues. V was pared by 6 bases and J by 1 base, with 15 bases between.

This clonotype appeared many times. The chain carries TRBV2 and TRBJ2-7; either TRBD1 or TRBD2 may supply D (6 bases each). The V gene lost 2 bases and the J gene lost 0 bases, with 14 bases spanning the gap. The CDR3 is 16 amino acids. Germline V gene lookup returns CDR1 SNHLY and CDR2 FYNNEI. CDR3 region: CASSEQEGGGSYEQYF. The CDR3 region has the DNA TGTGCCAGCAGTGAACAGGAAGGGGGAGGCTCCTACGAGCAGTACTTC.

This clonotype occurred many times. The rearrangement joins TRBV6-5 to TRBJ1-2; the D is unclear. From germline, CDR1 is MNHEY and CDR2 SVGAGI. The CDR3 sequence is 13 residues long. The V end was cut by 4 bases, the J end by 7 bases, with 13 bases between. The CDR3 DNA reads as TGTGCCAGCAGTTCCCGGGAAGGTGGTGGCTACACCTTC. Protein: CASSSREGGGYTF.

This chain joins TRBV5-4 and TRBJ2-5; TRBD1 matches 7 bases. Germline V gene sequence: CDR1 SGHNT, CDR2 YYREEE (reference sequence). The CDR3 length is 14 residues. The V gene end was trimmed by 5 bases and the J gene end by 2 bases; junction bases not matched to a gene: 6. The CDR3 coding sequence is TGTGCCAGCAGTCAAGGACAGGCTCAAGAGACCCAGTACTTC. It encodes CASSQGQAQETQYF.

In this sample, this clonotype turned up many times. This sequence joins TRBV20-1 and TRBJ1-2; TRBD1 aligns across 10 bases. Germline V gene lookup returns CDR1 DFQATT and CDR2 SNEGSKA (reference sequence). V lost 5 bases to trimming and J lost 8 bases; unmatched junction nucleotides: 11. This CDR3 has 14 amino acids. CDR3: CSAPQPGQGGGYTF. The CDR3 DNA follows: TGCAGTGCTCCCCAACCAGGACAGGGGGGAGGCTACACCTTC.

This clonotype was observed many times. The gene calls are TRBV27 and TRBJ2-3; perhaps TRBD1 as D (5 bases). This CDR3 contains 16 residues. V was clipped by 0 bases and J by 5 bases, with 15 bases between them. Germline V lookup: CDR1 MNHEY, CDR2 SMNVEV (reference sequence). The CDR3 DNA follows: TGTGCCAGCAGTTTATCCCTGCCAGGGTGGGGAGATACGCAGTATTTT. It translates to CASSLSLPGWGDTQYF.

This clonotype occurred many times. The chain recombines TRBV20-1 with TRBJ1-1; a possible D gene is TRBD1 (6 bases). Deletions cut 0 bases from V and 8 bases from J, with 10 bases between. The CDR3 totals 12 residues. Germline lookup yields CDR1 DFQATT and CDR2 SNEGSKA (reference sequence). The CDR3 region has the DNA TGCAGTGCTAGAGACCCCGGACAGGAAGCTTTCTTT. This encodes CSARDPGQEAFF.

There are many counts of this clonotype. The chain employs TRBV7-6 and TRBJ2-3, with 8 bases that match TRBD2. CDR1 is SGHVS, CDR2 FNYEAQ, per germline. J gave up 2 bases and V 5 bases, and 21 bases lay outside the gene matches. The CDR3 extends over 20 amino acids. CDR3 in amino acids: CASSTPSTSRAGVSTDTQYF. CDR3 nucleotide sequence: TGTGCCAGCAGCACCCCCTCGACGTCCCGAGCGGGGGTTTCCACAGATACGCAGTATTTT.

This clonotype was detected ten times or more. The rearrangement joins TRBV3-1 to TRBJ2-1, with D possibly being TRBD1 (6 bases). CDR3 length equals 16 residues. Trimming took off 0 bases at V and 5 bases at J, with 14 bases between the two ends. CDR1 and CDR2 (germline): LGHDT, YNNKEL (reference sequence). CDR3 residues: CASSQDIGDIDNEQFF. The CDR3 DNA follows: TGTGCCAGCAGCCAAGATATAGGGGACATAGACAATGAGCAGTTCTTC.

This clonotype has more than one count but fewer than ten. The chain combines TRBV11-1 with TRBJ1-1; TRBD1 matches 12 bases. CDR3 length: 18 residues. From germline, CDR1 is SGHAT and CDR2 FQDESV (reference sequence). The V and J ends lost 3 bases and 3 bases, in that order; junction bases with no gene match: 11. CDR3 sequence reads: CASSFIRDRGPYDTEAFF. For the CDR3, the DNA is TGTGCCAGCAGCTTTATCCGGGACAGGGGGCCATACGACACTGAAGCTTTCTTT.

This clonotype was seen many times. The V call is TRBV30, the J call TRBJ1-1, with a tentative D call TRBD1 (6 bases). Germline CDR1 GTSNPN, CDR2 SVGIG (reference sequence). The CDR3 runs to 13 residues. The germline V and J ends were trimmed by 2 bases and 1 base, with 8 bases remaining between them. CDR3 sequence (DNA): TGTGCCTGGAGTCGGACAGAGAACACTGAAGCTTTCTTT. Translated, it gives CAWSRTENTEAFF.

This clonotype was seen a few times. The V gene is TRBV11-2, the J gene TRBJ2-1; D not resolved. CDR1 SGHAT and CDR2 FQNNGV come from the germline V gene. The CDR3 contains 16 residues. Deletions cut 1 base from V and 8 bases from J, with 18 bases between. This CDR3 reads CASSLGGVPNFDEQFF. CDR3 bases: TGTGCCAGCAGCTTAGGTGGGGTCCCCAACTTTGATGAGCAGTTCTTC.

This clonotype was seen ten or more times. In nucleotides, the CDR3 is TGTGCCAGCAGTTCGGGAGACGGGGATACGCAGTATTTT. Residues: CASSSGDGDTQYF. V gene TRBV12-3 or TRBV12-4 combines with J gene TRBJ2-3, with a tentative D call TRBD2 (6 bases). This CDR3 has 13 residues. V was pared by 4 bases and J by 6 bases, with 11 bases between.

This clonotype has ten or more counts. The chain recombines TRBV14 with TRBJ1-1; D is uncertain. V was cut by 0 bases and J by 14 bases, with 16 bases left in between. The CDR3 runs to 13 residues. Germline V lookup: CDR1 SGHDN, CDR2 FVKESK. CDR3 residues: CASSQDLRAGGFF. CDR3 DNA: TGTGCCAGCAGCCAAGATCTCCGGGCAGGCGGGTTCTTT.

In this sample, this clonotype turned up many times. The rearrangement links TRBV12-3 or TRBV12-4 to TRBJ2-3; no clear D. CDR3 length equals 16 residues. Between the trimmed V and J ends, which lost 1 base and 0 bases, there was a span of 11 bases. CDR3 DNA: TGTGCCAGCAGTTTAGACACCGCTGGCAGCACAGATACGCAGTATTTT. Translated: CASSLDTAGSTDTQYF.

The V call is TRBV7-2, the J call TRBJ2-5; 7 bases fit TRBD1. The germline V gene encodes CDR1 SGHTA and CDR2 FQGNSA. Unmatched junction bases numbered 7, after V lost 1 base and J lost 5 bases. The length of the CDR3 is 15 residues. CDR3 DNA: TGTGCCAGCAGCTTAGAGACAGGGAACGGGGAGACCCAGTACTTC. This translates into CASSLETGNGETQYF.

This clonotype was counted many times. The chain links TRBV12-3 or TRBV12-4 to TRBJ1-5; D perhaps matches TRBD1 (5 bases). Trimming left V 3 bases short and J 0 bases short, with 6 bases between. The CDR3 is made up of 14 amino acids. CDR3 nucleotides: TGTGCCAGCAGTTTCGGGGGTAGCAATCAGCCCCAGCATTTT. Encoded protein: CASSFGGSNQPQHF.

This clonotype showed up many times. V and J are TRBV5-1 and TRBJ2-7; 10 nucleotides match TRBD2. The V and J ends lost 0 bases and 7 bases, in that order; junction bases with no gene match: 4. CDR3 length: 14 amino acids. CDR1 is SGHRS, CDR2 YFSETQ, per germline. As DNA, the CDR3 is TGCGCCAGCAGCTTGGAGCTGGGACTAGCGGAGCAGTACTTC. Translation gives CASSLELGLAEQYF. Together with reference TRBV5-1 and TRBJ2-7, the CDR3 gives the full variable domain: KAGVTQTPRYLIKTRGQQVTLSCSPISGHRSVSWYQQTPGQGLQFLFEYFSETQRNKGNFPGRFSGRQFSNSRSEMNVSTLELGDSALYLCASSLELGLAEQYFGPGTRLTVT.

Points on this clonotype: This could be a read error, since a much larger clone is one nucleotide away. The chain has TRBV24-1 and TRBJ2-4, with D possibly being TRBD2 (5 bases). The CDR3 consists of 13 residues. The V gene's germline CDR1 is KGHDR and CDR2 SFDVKD. Trimming took off 3 bases at V and 7 bases at J, with 9 bases between the two ends. The CDR3 bases are TGTGCCACCAGTGATGGGAGAGGGAACATTCAGTACTTC. Translated: CATSDGRGNIQYF.